These 24 T cell receptor beta chains were sequenced from one sample in a study of regulatory T cells in long-lasting Graves disease (dated by TCRdb to the early 2020s). Read against the paper, the sample's time point label means: newly diagnosed GD, antithyroid drugs for less than 3 months. For both TCR sequencing and RNA sequencing, RNA was extracted from PBMCs in TRIzol. Library creation used multiplex PCR. For sequencing, an Illumina HiSeq 4000 was employed. CDR3 regions were amplified by Arm-PCR with iRepertoire HTBI primers to construct TCR beta libraries. TCRdb applied fastp at Q25 and MiXCR to the public reads, then kept only in-frame beta chains. For every CDR3 protein sequence, its rows merge into one entry that carries the most common genes and DNA. Across this sample there are 500,000 or so distinct CDR3 sequences, with 15% to 20% seen only once. In total, the top ten clones hold 12% of the sample.

The sample was also reused in another study, on T cells in Graves' hyperthyroidism and ophthalmopathy.

Sequences were derived from peripheral blood mononuclear cells (PBMCs), sampled at new diagnosis, from a patient treated with antithyroid drugs. Receptor source: a man aged 40-49 years with Graves disease. Donor details come from another sample of the same person, matched by shared clones.

There are many counts of this clonotype. The chain uses TRBV6-1 and TRBJ2-7; 8 bases align to TRBD1. The V gene end was trimmed by 6 bases and the J gene end by 5 bases; junction bases not matched to a gene: 15. Germline CDR1 MNHNS, CDR2 SASEGT. The CDR3 loop spans 16 amino acids. In DNA, the CDR3 is TGTGCCAGCAGCCTAGGCCTTGGACAGGGTGTCCACGAGCAGTACTTC. This sequence encodes CASSLGLGQGVHEQYF.

The chain employs TRBV24-1 and TRBJ2-3, with 7 bases that match TRBD2. CDR1 is KGHDR and CDR2 is SFDVKD in the germline V gene. Trimming removed 7 bases from V and 1 base from J; junction bases left unmatched: 4. The length of the CDR3 is 14 residues. The CDR3 is CATSGEGGTDTQYF. The CDR3 DNA sequence: TGTGCCACCAGCGGGGAGGGAGGCACAGATACGCAGTATTTT.

This chain uses TRBV28 with TRBJ2-5; the match to TRBD2 covers 8 bases. V lost 3 bases to trimming and J lost 4 bases; unmatched junction nucleotides: 13. CDR3 length: 17 residues. Per the germline V gene, CDR1 is MDHEN and CDR2 is SYDVKM. CDR3 bases: TGTGCCAGCAGTTTGGGAGGCGGGAGGAGGGTGATAGAGACCCAGTACTTC. It translates to CASSLGGGRRVIETQYF.

Many counts were recorded for this clonotype. This chain links TRBV28 with TRBJ2-1, with D unclear. V lost 6 bases, J lost 1 base, and 10 bases lay in between. This CDR3 region has 14 residues. The germline CDR1 and CDR2 sequences are MDHEN and SYDVKM. The DNA of the CDR3 is TGTGCCAGCAGGAGACAAATATCCTACAATGAGCAGTTCTTC. Protein: CASRRQISYNEQFF.

A remark on this clonotype: A much larger clonotype is one base distant, so this may be a read error. The chain combines TRBV24-1 with TRBJ2-1; 12 positions agree with TRBD2. The CDR3 length is 16 residues. Germline lookup yields CDR1 KGHDR and CDR2 SFDVKD. CDR3 DNA: TGTGCCATCAGTGATTTCCCTAGCGGGAGGGCCAATGAGCAGTTCTTC. It specifies CAISDFPSGRANEQFF.

The chain employs TRBV19 and TRBJ2-5; 7 bases are shared with TRBD2. J was trimmed by 4 bases and V by 3 bases; bases with no gene match: 5. Germline values: CDR1 LNHDA, CDR2 SQIVND (reference sequence). The CDR3 loop spans 14 amino acids. The CDR3 sequence is CASSIRGSGETQYF. The CDR3 bases are TGTGCCAGTAGTATCCGCGGGAGCGGAGAGACCCAGTACTTC.

This chain connects TRBV6-5 to TRBJ2-1; 9 bases are a match to TRBD1. From germline, CDR1 is MNHEY and CDR2 SVGAGI. V gave up 0 bases and J gave up 6 bases; unmatched junction bases: 9. The CDR3 is made up of 17 amino acids. The DNA of the CDR3 is TGTGCCAGCAGTTACTCTTGGGACAGGGCCTCTGCCAATGAGCAGTTCTTC. Its translation is CASSYSWDRASANEQFF.

In its sample, this clonotype was seen many times. The CDR3 nucleotides read TGTGCCAGCAGCTTAGATCCTGGGCTAGAGCAGTACTTC. This gives the protein CASSLDPGLEQYF. The J gene is TRBJ2-7, the V gene TRBV7-2; D not resolved. CDR1 and CDR2 (germline): SGHTA, FQGNSA. Trimming left V 1 base short and J 7 bases short, with 11 bases between. The CDR3 loop spans 13 amino acids. The full variable domain, with the rest looked up from reference TRBV7-2 and TRBJ2-7, is GAGVSQSPSNKVTEKGKDVELRCDPISGHTALYWYRQSLGQGLEFLIYFQGNSAPDKSGLPSDRFSAERTGGSVSTLTIQRTQQEDSAVYLCASSLDPGLEQYFGPGTRLTVT.

This clonotype occurred many times. The V call is TRBV28, the J call TRBJ2-3; weak D call: TRBD2 (5 bases). V lost 2 bases to trimming and J lost 4 bases, with 13 bases between them. Germline CDR1 MDHEN, CDR2 SYDVKM. CDR3 length equals 15 residues. The CDR3 sequence: CASSLNGPSSDTQYF. The CDR3 DNA reads as TGTGCCAGCAGTTTAAACGGACCTAGCTCAGATACGCAGTATTTT.

In the case of this clonotype: Possible read error: a much larger clone is one base away. As the CDR3 is not closed by the conserved phenylalanine or tryptophan, this likely results from a read error. The chain is built from TRBV3-1 and TRBJ2-7; the D is unclear. This CDR3 comprises 12 residues. The V gene lost 0 bases and the J gene lost 6 bases, with 6 bases spanning the gap. From germline, CDR1 is LGHDT and CDR2 YNNKEL (reference sequence). The CDR3 nucleotides read TGTGCCAGCAGCCAAGATCCTGGCGAGCAGTACCTC. It translates to CASSQDPGEQYL.

This clonotype was seen repeatedly, ten times or more. The rearrangement links TRBV2 to TRBJ1-5; 9 bases align to TRBD1. The ends lost 6 bases at V and 1 base at J; junction bases unmatched: 4. Germline V CDR1 and CDR2: SNHLY, FYNNEI. This CDR3 comprises 15 residues. CDR3 bases: TGTGCCAGCAGGACGGACAGGGGAAGCAATCAGCCCCAGCATTTT. Amino acids: CASRTDRGSNQPQHF.

There are many counts of this clonotype. V usage is TRBV20-1 and J usage is TRBJ2-1; 8 bases line up with TRBD1. J was trimmed by 6 bases and V by 5 bases; bases with no gene match: 18. Germline V gives CDR1 DFQATT, CDR2 SNEGSKA (reference sequence). This CDR3 is 17 amino acids long. The CDR3 DNA is TGCAGTGCTTCCCACTCCCTACCGGGACAGGTGGGCAATGAGCAGTTCTTC. This codes for CSASHSLPGQVGNEQFF.

This clonotype was seen many times. The CDR3 region is CASSTSSTDTQYF. The CDR3 bases are TGTGCCAGCAGCACATCTAGCACAGATACGCAGTATTTT. The chain couples TRBV4-2 to TRBJ2-3; unclear D gene. Trimming took 5 bases from V and 0 from J, leaving 6 bases between them. The CDR3 extends over 13 amino acids. The germline V gene encodes CDR1 LGHNA and CDR2 YNFKEQ.

This clonotype has ten or more counts. The rearrangement uses TRBV27 and TRBJ1-6; D unclear. Germline CDR1 and CDR2: MNHEY and SMNVEV (reference sequence). Trimming removed 4 bases at V and 5 bases at J, with 12 bases between. The CDR3 is 15 residues long. In nucleotides, the CDR3 is TGTGCCAGCAGTTCGCGGACCGGGCATAATTCACCCCTCCACTTT. Translation: CASSSRTGHNSPLHF.

The table lists this clonotype with many counts. The CDR3 DNA reads TGTGCCAGCAGTGGCGAGGCTAGCCTCACAGATACGCAGTATTTT. Amino acids: CASSGEASLTDTQYF. The V gene is TRBV2, the J gene TRBJ2-3; D may be TRBD2 (5 bases). Trimming removed 4 bases at V and 2 bases at J, with 13 bases between. The CDR3 is 15 residues long. CDR1 is SNHLY, CDR2 FYNNEI, per germline.

The chain is built from TRBV12-3 or TRBV12-4 and TRBJ2-7; D perhaps matches TRBD2 (6 bases). The CDR3 is made up of 13 amino acids. The V end was cut by 4 bases, the J end by 3 bases, with 10 bases between. Written as DNA, the CDR3 is TGTGCCAGCAGTTCGGGACTGATCTACGAGCAGTACGTC. Its protein product is CASSSGLIYEQYV.

This clonotype was observed many times. The V and J genes are TRBV28 and TRBJ2-1, with 8 positions matching TRBD2. Germline V CDR1 and CDR2: MDHEN, SYDVKM. This CDR3 is 16 amino acids long. V gave up 3 bases and J gave up 4 bases; unmatched junction bases: 8. In DNA form, the CDR3 reads TGTGCCAGCAGTTTGGGTGGAGCGGGAGTGTACAATGAGCAGTTCTTC. Protein sequence: CASSLGGAGVYNEQFF.

The CDR3 DNA follows: TGTGCCAGCAGTTCAAAAGGTCTTGTCCACAAGCAGTACTTC. Protein product: CASSSKGLVHKQYF. This chain uses TRBV12-3 or TRBV12-4 with TRBJ2-7; no clear D. V was shortened by 4 bases and J by 8 bases, with 18 bases between the two germline ends. The CDR3 runs 14 residues.

In its sample, this clonotype was seen many times. This sequence joins TRBV28 and TRBJ1-5, with D possibly being TRBD1 (6 bases). Trimming took off 4 bases at V and 5 bases at J, with 27 bases between the two ends. Germline assignment: CDR1 MDHEN and CDR2 SYDVKM. The CDR3 loop spans 19 amino acids. The CDR3 DNA sequence: TGTGCCAGCAGTTCCCGCTCTTTAGTCCTTCGGGAGGGGGATCAGCCCCAGCATTTT. This encodes CASSSRSLVLREGDQPQHF.

A few counts support this clonotype. The chain has TRBV29-1 and TRBJ2-5; D call uncertain. CDR1 SQVTM and CDR2 ANQGSEA come from the germline V gene. This CDR3 has 11 amino acids. Trimming left V 4 bases short and J 4 bases short, with 7 bases between. This CDR3 reads CSVGSGETQYF. For the CDR3, the DNA is TGCAGCGTTGGGAGTGGAGAGACCCAGTACTTC.

This clonotype was seen at least ten times. J is TRBJ2-1 and V is TRBV28; TRBD2 agrees at 7 bases. V lost 6 bases and J lost 6; bases outside the gene matches: 5. In germline, CDR1 is MDHEN, CDR2 SYDVKM. This CDR3 is built from 13 residues. Here the CDR3 DNA reads TGTGCCAGCAGGCCTAGCGGATTCAATGAGCAGTTCTTC. Its translation is CASRPSGFNEQFF.

This clonotype was observed at least ten times. The V call is TRBV12-3 or TRBV12-4, the J call TRBJ2-3, with D hard to call. CDR3 length equals 14 residues. Trimming removed 6 bases at V and 8 bases at J, with 18 bases between. In DNA, the CDR3 is TGTGCCAGCAGCAAATCCGACAACTCCCCTACGCAGTATTTT. This gives the protein CASSKSDNSPTQYF.

In this sample, this clonotype turned up many times. The V call is TRBV2, the J call TRBJ2-2, with 10 bases identical to TRBD1. Trimming at V came to 5 bases and at J to 8 bases, leaving 5 bases not matched to a gene. CDR1 and CDR2 from the germline V gene are SNHLY and FYNNEI. This CDR3 spans 14 amino acids. CDR3 coding DNA: TGTGCCAGCAGTTCCGACAGGGGGCGTGGGGAGCTGTTTTTT. Amino acid sequence: CASSSDRGRGELFF.

The rearrangement joins TRBV19 to TRBJ2-7; TRBD2 matches at 10 bases. This CDR3 spans 15 amino acids. The V segment lost 6 bases and the J segment 0 bases; nucleotides outside the gene matches: 5. From germline, CDR1 is LNHDA and CDR2 SQIVND (reference sequence). DNA of the CDR3: TGTGCCAGTAGCCCTAGCGGGAGAAGCTCCTACGAGCAGTACTTC. Translating gives CASSPSGRSSYEQYF.